These 27 T cell receptor beta chains share one sample of origin, sequenced in a study of T cell repertoires in cytomegalovirus infection. These receptors have no known antigen. TCRdb reanalysed the reads using MiXCR and keeps one entry per CDR3 protein. This sample has about 920,000 distinct CDR3 sequences, with around a third found just once. This specimen consisted of cultured CD8+ T cells from PBMCs, obtained from culture after CMV antigen stimulation. The source of these receptors is a human donor in good health (CMV status not recorded). Some clones in this sample may be carry-over from other donors' samples.

The chain joins TRBV4-3 to TRBJ2-1; 8 bases fit TRBD2. There are 16 residues in the CDR3. From germline, CDR1 is LGHNA and CDR2 YSLEER. V trimming: 0 bases; J trimming: 4 bases; junction bases outside the gene matches: 5. The CDR3 nucleotides read TGCGCCAGCAGCCAAGAGGAATTAGCGGGGTACAATGAGCAGTTCTTC. The encoded protein is CASSQEELAGYNEQFF.

The chain is built from TRBV13 and TRBJ2-5; D not certain. CDR1 and CDR2 (germline): PRHDT, FYEKMQ (reference sequence). V lost 4 bases and J lost 0, with 12 bases in between. The CDR3 is 15 residues long. The CDR3 protein is CASSSPGWNQETQYF. The CDR3 DNA reads as TGTGCCAGCAGCTCCCCCGGTTGGAACCAAGAGACCCAGTACTTC.

This chain connects TRBV4-1 to TRBJ1-1, with a tentative D call TRBD1 (5 bases). The CDR3 sequence is 13 residues long. The V end was cut by 0 bases, the J end by 7 bases, with 9 bases between. Per the germline V gene, CDR1 is MGHRA and CDR2 is YSYEKL. DNA for the CDR3: TGCGCCAGCAGCCAAGACACGACAGTTGAAGCTTTCTTT. Protein product: CASSQDTTVEAFF.

V and J are TRBV19 and TRBJ1-2; 7 positions agree with TRBD1. CDR3 length: 15 amino acids. Trimming took 3 bases from V and 3 from J; bases not matched to a gene: 7. Germline lookup yields CDR1 LNHDA and CDR2 SQIVND (reference sequence). The CDR3 sequence is CASSIPTGMDYGYTF. The CDR3 DNA reads TGTGCCAGTAGTATCCCGACAGGGATGGACTATGGCTACACCTTC. Using reference TRBV19 and TRBJ1-2 for the parts outside the CDR3, the full variable domain is DGGITQSPKYLFRKEGQNVTLSCEQNLNHDAMYWYRQDPGQGLRLIYYSQIVNDFQKGDIAEGYSVSREKKESFPLTVTSAQKNPTAFYLCASSIPTGMDYGYTFGSGTRLTVV.

The V call is TRBV12-3 or TRBV12-4, the J call TRBJ2-5; D is uncertain. CDR3 size: 15 residues. V dropped 4 bases and J dropped 0 bases, with 12 bases sitting between them. Here the CDR3 reads CASSSTSLYQETQYF. In nucleotides, the CDR3 is TGTGCCAGCAGTTCGACCTCATTGTACCAAGAGACCCAGTACTTC.

The chain recombines TRBV28 with TRBJ1-3, with TRBD1 matching over 7 bases. CDR1 is MDHEN and CDR2 is SYDVKM in the germline V gene. The V and J ends lost 5 bases and 0 bases, in that order; junction bases with no gene match: 7. This CDR3 comprises 16 residues. CDR3 region: CASSPHGTVSGNTIYF. Written as DNA, the CDR3 is TGTGCCAGCAGTCCCCATGGGACAGTCTCTGGAAACACCATATATTTT.

CDR3 sequence: CASSPRTGGADNEQFF. The DNA of the CDR3 is TGTGCCAGCAGTCCCCGGACAGGGGGCGCGGACAATGAGCAGTTCTTC. The chain employs TRBV2 and TRBJ2-1, with 11 bases identical to TRBD1. V gave up 5 bases and J gave up 5 bases; unmatched junction bases: 8. Germline V gene data show CDR1 as SNHLY and CDR2 as FYNNEI. This CDR3 comprises 16 residues. Variable domain in full (rest from reference TRBV2 and TRBJ2-1): EPEVTQTPSHQVTQMGQEVILRCVPISNHLYFYWYRQILGQKVEFLVSFYNNEISEKSEIFDDQFSVERPDGSNFTLKIRSTKLEDSAMYFCASSPRTGGADNEQFFGPGTRLTVL.

This clonotype was counted at least ten times. The chain links TRBV12-3 or TRBV12-4 to TRBJ1-5; D unclear. V lost 2 bases, J lost 6 bases, and 5 bases lay in between. The CDR3 is made up of 12 amino acids. CDR3 coding DNA: TGTGCCAGCAGTTTATCGCCTCAGCCCCAGCATTTT. Its protein product is CASSLSPQPQHF.

The chain combines TRBV4-2 with TRBJ1-2; D perhaps matches TRBD1 (5 bases). CDR1 and CDR2 (germline): LGHNA, YNFKEQ. The germline V and J ends were trimmed by 3 bases and 2 bases, with 25 bases remaining between them. This CDR3 is 19 amino acids long. CDR3 nucleotide sequence: TGTGCCAGCAGCCAGGGACCCACTAGGATGCAAGCCAACAACTATGGCTACACCTTC. It specifies CASSQGPTRMQANNYGYTF.

The V gene is TRBV5-6, the J gene TRBJ1-1; 7 nucleotides align to TRBD1. This CDR3 region has 16 residues. The germline V gene has CDR1 SGHDT and CDR2 YYEEEE. Trimming cost V 5 bases and J 2 bases; bases outside gene matches: 12. The CDR3 sequence is CASSIGTADQNTEAFF. As DNA, the CDR3 is TGTGCCAGCAGTATTGGGACAGCAGATCAAAACACTGAAGCTTTCTTT.

This clonotype was seen only a few times. This sequence joins TRBV15 and TRBJ2-2; 9 bases agree with TRBD1. The germline V gene has CDR1 LNHNV and CDR2 YYDKDF (reference sequence). CDR3 size: 17 residues. The ends lost 3 bases at V and 1 base at J; junction bases unmatched: 6. The CDR3 sequence: CATSRHPGQGNTGELFF. The DNA of the CDR3 is TGTGCCACCAGCAGGCACCCGGGACAGGGGAACACCGGGGAGCTGTTTTTT.

The CDR3 DNA follows: TGTGCCAGCAGCGTAGCCAAGGACAGGTTCAACTCTGGGGCCAACGTCCTGACTTTC. Translated: CASSVAKDRFNSGANVLTF. The J gene is TRBJ2-6, the V gene TRBV9, with 7 positions matching TRBD1. Per germline, CDR1 SGDLS and CDR2 YYNGEE. V dropped 0 bases and J dropped 0; count of bases not matched to a gene: 9. The CDR3 runs 19 residues.

A few counts support this clonotype. The V call is TRBV7-6, the J call TRBJ2-1, with 10 nucleotides matching TRBD2. Germline V gives CDR1 SGHVS, CDR2 FNYEAQ. Trimming removed 4 bases from V and 7 bases from J; junction bases left unmatched: 7. CDR3 length: 15 residues. DNA of the CDR3: TGTGCCAGCAGCTCCAGCGGGGGGGCGACGAATGAGCAGTTCTTC. It codes for CASSSSGGATNEQFF.

This clonotype was found a few times. J is TRBJ2-7 and V is TRBV12-3 or TRBV12-4; maybe TRBD2 (6 bases). Trimming left V 6 bases short and J 3 bases short, with 15 bases between. The CDR3 runs to 14 residues. The CDR3 nucleotides read TGTGCCAGCAGCTACGGACTAACCCGCTACGAGCAGTACTTC. Its protein product is CASSYGLTRYEQYF.

This clonotype was detected ten times or more. The chain uses TRBV4-3 and TRBJ2-3; 11 bases match TRBD2. Germline V lookup: CDR1 LGHNA, CDR2 YSLEER. The V segment lost 3 bases and the J segment 9 bases; nucleotides outside the gene matches: 8. This CDR3 spans 15 amino acids. CDR3 sequence (DNA): TGCGCCAGCAGCCAGAGTAGCGGGGGGGCGCGGACGCAGTATTTT. Amino acid sequence: CASSQSSGGARTQYF.

In the case of this clonotype: Mismatch with germline at one junction end may stem from a read error. The rearrangement joins TRBV7-6 to TRBJ2-3; D may be TRBD2 (7 bases). Germline V CDR1 and CDR2: SGHVS, FNYEAQ. The CDR3 runs 15 residues. The CDR3 here is CASSRLGGPTDTQYF. The CDR3 nucleotides are TGTGCTAGCAGCCGTCTCGGGGGGCCCACAGATACGCAGTATTTT.

This clonotype occurred a few times. The rearrangement links TRBV7-9 to TRBJ1-1, with TRBD1 matching over 8 bases. Unmatched junction bases numbered 6, after V lost 5 bases and J lost 1 base. Germline V gene lookup returns CDR1 SEHNR and CDR2 FQNEAQ (reference sequence). The CDR3 is 15 amino acids. The CDR3 sequence is CASSHPTGENTEAFF. The CDR3 DNA reads as TGTGCCAGCAGCCACCCGACAGGGGAGAACACTGAAGCTTTCTTT.

The chain couples TRBV29-1 to TRBJ2-2; D possibly corresponds to TRBD2 (6 bases). This CDR3 spans 17 amino acids. V shed 0 bases and J shed 7 bases, with 21 bases lying between them. In germline, CDR1 is SQVTM, CDR2 ANQGSEA. DNA for the CDR3: TGCAGCGTTGAAGATCCCGTTCTAGGGTCGGAGGGCGGGGAGCTGTTTTTT. Protein product: CSVEDPVLGSEGGELFF.

V and J are TRBV6-1 and TRBJ2-7, with TRBD2 matching 7 bases. CDR1 is MNHNS and CDR2 is SASEGT in the germline V gene. V lost 6 bases, J lost 1 base, and 9 bases stayed unmatched. This CDR3 contains 15 residues. CDR3: CASRETSRGSYEQYF. DNA of the CDR3: TGTGCCAGCAGGGAGACTAGCCGGGGTTCCTACGAGCAGTACTTC.

This clonotype occurred once. The chain employs TRBV10-3 and TRBJ1-2; TRBD1 agrees at 7 bases. Germline CDR1 reads ENHRY; CDR2 reads SYGVKD. Unmatched junction bases numbered 11, after V lost 7 bases and J lost 6 bases. The CDR3 loop spans 14 amino acids. The DNA of the CDR3 is TGTGCCATCATGGCAGGGGGAAATCGGGATGGCTACACCTTC. This sequence encodes CAIMAGGNRDGYTF.

This clonotype was seen many times. V and J are TRBV4-1 and TRBJ1-1; no clear D. Germline values: CDR1 MGHRA, CDR2 YSYEKL. V dropped 3 bases and J dropped 1 base, with 6 bases sitting between them. The CDR3 length is 13 residues. The CDR3 DNA sequence: TGCGCCAGCAGCCAGGTTACGAACACTGAAGCTTTCTTT. Its protein is CASSQVTNTEAFF.

This clonotype was detected a few times. The chain joins TRBV12-3 or TRBV12-4 to TRBJ2-1, with 12 bases that match TRBD2. The V segment lost 5 bases and the J segment 1 base; nucleotides outside the gene matches: 6. The CDR3 runs to 17 residues. The CDR3 spells CASSITSGGLSYNEQFF. The CDR3, as DNA: TGTGCCAGCAGTATCACTAGCGGGGGGTTGTCCTACAATGAGCAGTTCTTC.

This clonotype came up a few times. V is TRBV19 and J is TRBJ1-2; D is possibly TRBD1 (5 bases). The CDR3 covers 15 residues. The V gene's germline CDR1 is LNHDA and CDR2 SQIVND (reference sequence). V lost 4 bases and J lost 2, with 14 bases in between. CDR3 in amino acids: CASSTWDGSNYGYTF. The DNA for the CDR3 is TGTGCCAGTAGTACCTGGGACGGCTCAAACTATGGCTACACCTTC. Complete variable domain (other parts from reference TRBV19 and TRBJ1-2): DGGITQSPKYLFRKEGQNVTLSCEQNLNHDAMYWYRQDPGQGLRLIYYSQIVNDFQKGDIAEGYSVSREKKESFPLTVTSAQKNPTAFYLCASSTWDGSNYGYTFGSGTRLTVV.

This clonotype was observed a handful of times. The chain is built from TRBV19 and TRBJ1-1; D is uncertain. V was trimmed by 1 base and J by 7 bases, leaving 10 bases between them. CDR3 length: 13 amino acids. Germline loops: CDR1 LNHDA, CDR2 SQIVND (reference sequence). The CDR3 coding sequence is TGTGCCAGTAGTATAGTCTTCAAGGGTGAAGCTTTCTTT. It yields the protein CASSIVFKGEAFF.

About this clonotype itself: This may stem from a read error, because a much larger clone lies one nucleotide away. The gene calls are TRBV4-3 and TRBJ2-1, with D possibly matching TRBD2 (6 bases). This CDR3 comprises 16 residues. The V and J ends lost 1 base and 5 bases respectively, with 15 bases between them. Germline V gene lookup returns CDR1 LGHNA and CDR2 YSLEER. DNA for the CDR3: TGCGCCAGCAGCCAAGTGCTTGGGACTCGGGACAATGAGCAGTTCTTC. This codes for CASSQVLGTRDNEQFF.

Ten or more counts support this clonotype. V and J are TRBV7-2 and TRBJ2-3, with D perhaps matching TRBD2 (6 bases). This CDR3 spans 15 amino acids. Germline loops: CDR1 SGHTA, CDR2 FQGNSA. Trimming left V 1 base short and J 3 bases short, with 11 bases between. CDR3 sequence: CASSLGAGWTDTQYF. The CDR3 region has the DNA TGTGCCAGCAGCTTAGGCGCGGGGTGGACAGATACGCAGTATTTT. The full variable domain, with the rest looked up from reference TRBV7-2 and TRBJ2-3, is GAGVSQSPSNKVTEKGKDVELRCDPISGHTALYWYRQSLGQGLEFLIYFQGNSAPDKSGLPSDRFSAERTGGSVSTLTIQRTQQEDSAVYLCASSLGAGWTDTQYFGPGTRLTVL.

This clonotype has more than one count but fewer than ten. Here the CDR3 reads CASSRNAGDTDTQYF. CDR3 DNA: TGTGCCAGCAGCCGTAACGCGGGGGACACAGATACGCAGTATTTT. The gene calls are TRBV7-9 and TRBJ2-3; 7 bases line up with TRBD2. The germline CDR1 and CDR2 sequences are SEHNR and FQNEAQ (reference sequence). V dropped 5 bases and J dropped 2; count of bases not matched to a gene: 7. The CDR3 is 15 residues long.